The text below deals with one TCR beta chain. CDR3 length: 15 amino acids. Germline assignment: CDR1 LNHDA and CDR2 SQIVND (reference sequence). The V gene end was trimmed by 4 bases and the J gene end by 8 bases; junction bases not matched to a gene: 6. Both 60 Vbeta primers and 13 Jbeta primers went into the PCR. Clones were read by immunoSEQ multiplex PCR, and TCRdb kept only the in-frame ones, dropping some. This sample carries some 190,000 clones, just under 75% of them seen once, and the ten largest clones take 3.1%. The data were obtained in a study of cytomegalovirus exposure and HLA in healthy donors.

The clonotype comes from a woman in her twenties or thirties in good health and CMV-seropositive. Sequencing was performed on PBMCs. This chain joins TRBV19 and TRBJ2-1; 12 bases line up with TRBD2. CDR3 protein: CASSSLAGGDDEQFF. The CDR3 coding sequence is TGTGCCAGTAGTAGCCTAGCGGGAGGGGACGATGAGCAGTTCTTC.